One T cell receptor (beta chain) is described in this entry. Its target is not known. In triplicate, each CD8+ T cell subset was sorted at under 350,000 cells per replicate. CD45RO-CCR7+CD27+CD95- characterized naive CD8+ T cells. This record belongs to a study of CXCR3-negative and CXCR3-positive naive CD8 T cells. Study-wide results and limits: Both naive subsets had comparably high diversity; memory CD8+ cells much lower. More hydrophobic TRB CDR3s occurred in CXCR3-positive than in CXCR3-negative naive cells.

The TRB cDNA libraries were prepared by 5' RACE with UMI labels. Using the 5' RACE reads, TCRdb records one entry per CDR3 protein without DNA. This sample contains over 45,000 distinct CDR3 sequences. This receptor was obtained from a human donor in good health. Some clones in this sample may be carry-over from other donors' samples. The specimen sequenced was naive CXCR3- CD8+ T cells from blood. The subset here: CD45RO-CCR7+CD27+CD95- naive CD8+ T cells lacking CXCR3 (TNR3-).

The CDR3 spells CASSPNSGDLAGGHPYNEQFF. The chain carries TRBV18 and TRBJ2-1; as DNA is missing, the TRBD2 call by TCRdb cannot be tested. CDR3 size: 21 residues. Germline values: CDR1 KGHSH, CDR2 LQKENI.